This T cell receptor beta chain was recovered during a study of tumor-infiltrating lymphocytes in localized non-small cell lung cancer. Study overall: Several tumor histologies, both smoking statuses, and some post-neoadjuvant chemotherapy samples were included. From each patient, both tumor and uninvolved lung, non-adjacent to tumor, were sampled.

CDR3 length: 18 amino acids. Germline CDR1 MDHEN, CDR2 SYDVKM. V was pared by 2 bases and J by 0 bases, with 11 bases of the junction left unmatched. Profiling relied on immunoSEQ multiplex PCR, and the TCRdb table lists in-frame clones only, not all of them. Seen here are 13,000 or so clones, about four fifths observed once, and the top ten hold 4.5%. The rearrangement links TRBV28 to TRBJ1-1; 8 positions agree with TRBD1. This receptor was obtained from a human donor with non-small cell lung cancer. The sample comprised lung tumor tissue. The CDR3 nucleotides are TGTGCCAGCAGTTTAGGGGCCGGACAGGGCCTAATGAACACTGAAGCTTTCTTT. Encoded protein: CASSLGAGQGLMNTEAFF.